This record concerns one TCR beta chain sequence. Its antigen is unknown. In germline, CDR1 is LNHDA, CDR2 SQIVND (reference sequence). CDR3 length equals 14 residues. V shed 6 bases, J shed 6 bases, and the junction held 8 bases outside the gene matches. The data were taken from a study of T cells in localized non-small cell lung cancer. Findings and caveats of the study: An association was observed between higher blood T cell density and longer overall survival. Adjacent lung had a median roughly 50 of the 100 largest tumor clones.

TCRdb's copy holds only in-frame clones and misses some; the assay was immunoSEQ multiplex PCR. Among approximately 4,800 clones listed, around a third were seen once. V usage is TRBV19 and J usage is TRBJ2-1, with 7 bases aligning to TRBD1. Sequenced material: lung tumor tissue, taken before any cancer treatment. This sequence originates from a male donor at least 60 years old with stage III lung adenocarcinoma. The CDR3 loop is CASRRGPGVNEQFF. CDR3 coding DNA: TGTGCCAGTAGAAGGGGGCCAGGGGTCAATGAGCAGTTCTTC.